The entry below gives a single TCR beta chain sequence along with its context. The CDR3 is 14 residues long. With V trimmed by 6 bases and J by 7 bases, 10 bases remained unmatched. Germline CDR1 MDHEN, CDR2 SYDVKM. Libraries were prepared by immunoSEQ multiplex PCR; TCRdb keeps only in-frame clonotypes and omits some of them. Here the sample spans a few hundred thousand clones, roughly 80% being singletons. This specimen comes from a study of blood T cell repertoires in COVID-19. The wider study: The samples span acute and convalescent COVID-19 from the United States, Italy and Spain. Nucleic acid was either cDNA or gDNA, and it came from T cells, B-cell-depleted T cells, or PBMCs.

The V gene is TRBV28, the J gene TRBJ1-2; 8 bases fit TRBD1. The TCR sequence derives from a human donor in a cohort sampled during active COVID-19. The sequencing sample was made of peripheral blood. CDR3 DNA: TGTGCCAGCAGGCAATTTCAGGGGGCAGGTGGCTACACCTTC. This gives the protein CASRQFQGAGGYTF.